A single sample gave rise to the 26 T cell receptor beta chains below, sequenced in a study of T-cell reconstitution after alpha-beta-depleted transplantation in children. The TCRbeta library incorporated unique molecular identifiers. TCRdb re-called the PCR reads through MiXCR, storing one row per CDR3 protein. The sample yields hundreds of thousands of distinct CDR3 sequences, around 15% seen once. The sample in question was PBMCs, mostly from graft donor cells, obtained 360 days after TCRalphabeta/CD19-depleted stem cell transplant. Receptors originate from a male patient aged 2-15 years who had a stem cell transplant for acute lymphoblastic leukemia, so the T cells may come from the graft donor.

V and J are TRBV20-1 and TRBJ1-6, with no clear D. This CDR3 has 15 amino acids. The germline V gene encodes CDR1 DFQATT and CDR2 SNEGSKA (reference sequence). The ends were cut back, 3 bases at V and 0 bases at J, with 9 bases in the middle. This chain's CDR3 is CSARARSSYNSPLHF. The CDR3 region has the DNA TGCAGTGCTAGGGCGAGAAGCTCCTATAATTCACCCCTCCACTTT.

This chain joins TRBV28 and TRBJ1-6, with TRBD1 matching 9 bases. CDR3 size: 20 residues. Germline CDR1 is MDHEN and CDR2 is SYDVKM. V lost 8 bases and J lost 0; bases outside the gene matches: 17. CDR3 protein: CASAPLGTGPLSSYNSPLHF. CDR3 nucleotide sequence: TGTGCCAGCGCGCCCCTGGGGACAGGGCCCCTGAGCTCCTATAATTCACCCCTCCACTTT.

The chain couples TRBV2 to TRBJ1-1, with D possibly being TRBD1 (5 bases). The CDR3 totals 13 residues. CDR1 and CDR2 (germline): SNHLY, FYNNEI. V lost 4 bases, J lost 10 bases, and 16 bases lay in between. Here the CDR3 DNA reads TGTGCCAGCAGTGTACATAGCTCGGGGACAGCTTTCTTT. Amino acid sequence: CASSVHSSGTAFF.

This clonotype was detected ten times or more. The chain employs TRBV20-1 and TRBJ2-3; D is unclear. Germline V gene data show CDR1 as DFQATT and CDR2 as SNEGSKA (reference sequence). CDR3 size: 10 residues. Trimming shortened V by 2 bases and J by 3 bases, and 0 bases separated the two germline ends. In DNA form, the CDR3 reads TGCAGTGCTAGAACAGATACGCAGTATTTT. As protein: CSARTDTQYF.

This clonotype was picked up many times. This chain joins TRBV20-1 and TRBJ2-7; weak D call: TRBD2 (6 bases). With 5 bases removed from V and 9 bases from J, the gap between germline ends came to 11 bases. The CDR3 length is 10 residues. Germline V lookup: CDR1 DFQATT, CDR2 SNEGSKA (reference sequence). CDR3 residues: CSAFDGGQYF. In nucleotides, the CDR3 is TGCAGTGCTTTTGACGGGGGGCAGTACTTC.

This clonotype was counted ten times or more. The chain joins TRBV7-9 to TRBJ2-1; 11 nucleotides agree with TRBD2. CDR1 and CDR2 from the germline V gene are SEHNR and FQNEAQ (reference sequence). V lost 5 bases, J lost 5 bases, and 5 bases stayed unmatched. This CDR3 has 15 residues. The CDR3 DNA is TGTGCCAGCAGCCCGACTAGCGGGGTGGACAATGAGCAGTTCTTC. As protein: CASSPTSGVDNEQFF.

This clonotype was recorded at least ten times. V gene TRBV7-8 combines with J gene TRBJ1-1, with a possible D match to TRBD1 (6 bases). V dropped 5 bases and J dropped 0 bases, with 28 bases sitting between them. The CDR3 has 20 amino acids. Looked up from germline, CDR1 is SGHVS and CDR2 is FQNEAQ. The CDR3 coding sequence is TGTGCCAGCAGCCACGGATTACTTAGGACAGAGGGGTTCTTGAACACTGAAGCTTTCTTT. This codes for CASSHGLLRTEGFLNTEAFF.

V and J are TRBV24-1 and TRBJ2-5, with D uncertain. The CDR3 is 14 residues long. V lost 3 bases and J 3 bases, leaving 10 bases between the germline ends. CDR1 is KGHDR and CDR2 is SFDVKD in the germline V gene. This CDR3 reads CATSDPPSEETQYF. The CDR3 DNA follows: TGTGCCACCAGTGATCCACCCTCAGAAGAGACCCAGTACTTC.

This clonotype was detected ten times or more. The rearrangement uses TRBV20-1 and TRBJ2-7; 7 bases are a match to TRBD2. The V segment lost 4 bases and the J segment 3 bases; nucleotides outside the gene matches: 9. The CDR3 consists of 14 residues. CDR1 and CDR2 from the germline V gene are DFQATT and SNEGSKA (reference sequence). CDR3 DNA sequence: TGCAGTGCTACCCTAAGGGCGGGGGTCTACGAGCAGTACTTC. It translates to CSATLRAGVYEQYF.

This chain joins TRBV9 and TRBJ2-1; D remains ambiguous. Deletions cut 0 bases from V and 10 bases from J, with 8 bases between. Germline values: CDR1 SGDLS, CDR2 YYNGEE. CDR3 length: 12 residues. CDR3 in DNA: TGTGCCAGCAGCGTAGAAGGAAAAGAGCAGTTCTTC. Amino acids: CASSVEGKEQFF.

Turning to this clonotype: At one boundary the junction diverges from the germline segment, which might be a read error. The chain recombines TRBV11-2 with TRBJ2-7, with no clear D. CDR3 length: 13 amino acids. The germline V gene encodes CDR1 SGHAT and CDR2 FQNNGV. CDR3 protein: CATSVGEPYEQYF. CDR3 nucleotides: TGTGCCACCAGCGTTGGGGAACCTTACGAGCAGTACTTC.

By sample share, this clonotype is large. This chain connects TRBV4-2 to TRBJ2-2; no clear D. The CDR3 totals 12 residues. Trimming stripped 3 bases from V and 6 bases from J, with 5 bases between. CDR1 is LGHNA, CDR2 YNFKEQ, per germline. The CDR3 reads CASSQWSGELFF. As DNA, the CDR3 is TGTGCCAGCAGCCAGTGGTCCGGGGAGCTGTTTTTT.

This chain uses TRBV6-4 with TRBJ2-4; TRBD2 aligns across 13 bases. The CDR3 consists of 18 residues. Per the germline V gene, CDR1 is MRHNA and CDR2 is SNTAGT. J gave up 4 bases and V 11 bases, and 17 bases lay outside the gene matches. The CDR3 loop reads CACRDALGLAGVKNIQYF. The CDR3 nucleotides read TGTGCCTGCCGGGACGCGCTCGGACTAGCGGGAGTTAAAAACATTCAGTACTTC.

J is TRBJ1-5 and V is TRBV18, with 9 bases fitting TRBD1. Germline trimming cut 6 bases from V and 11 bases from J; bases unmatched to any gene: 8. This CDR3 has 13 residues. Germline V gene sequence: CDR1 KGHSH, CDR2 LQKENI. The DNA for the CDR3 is TGTGCCAGCTCCGGGACAGGGATTTCAGCCCAGCATTTT. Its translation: CASSGTGISAQHF.

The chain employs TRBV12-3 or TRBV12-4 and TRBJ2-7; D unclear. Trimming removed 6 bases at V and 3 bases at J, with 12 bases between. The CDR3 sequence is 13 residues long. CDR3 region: CASSSRPNYEQYF. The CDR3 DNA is TGTGCCAGCAGCAGTCGGCCAAACTACGAGCAGTACTTC.

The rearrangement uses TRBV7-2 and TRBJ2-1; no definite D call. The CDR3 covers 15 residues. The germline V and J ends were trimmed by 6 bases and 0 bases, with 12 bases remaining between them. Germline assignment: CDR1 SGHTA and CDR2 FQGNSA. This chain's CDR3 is CASSLSVSSYNEQFF. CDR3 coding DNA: TGTGCCAGCAGTTTGAGCGTAAGCTCCTACAATGAGCAGTTCTTC.

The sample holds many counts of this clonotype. CDR3: CASSRRVTLSYNEQFF. The CDR3, as DNA: TGTGCCAGCAGCCGGAGGGTGACACTCTCCTACAATGAGCAGTTCTTC. The chain has TRBV6-2 or TRBV6-3 and TRBJ2-1; TRBD2 might be the D (6 bases). V lost 6 bases, J lost 0 bases, and 15 bases lay in between. CDR3 length: 16 residues. Germline V gene data show CDR1 as MNHEY and CDR2 as SVGEGT.

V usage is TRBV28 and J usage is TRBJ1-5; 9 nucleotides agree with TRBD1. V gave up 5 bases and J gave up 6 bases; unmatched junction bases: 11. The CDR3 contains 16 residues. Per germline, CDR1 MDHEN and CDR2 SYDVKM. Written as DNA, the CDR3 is TGTGCCAGCAGTCCGACCGGGACAGGGACGGGTCAGCCCCAGCATTTT. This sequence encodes CASSPTGTGTGQPQHF.

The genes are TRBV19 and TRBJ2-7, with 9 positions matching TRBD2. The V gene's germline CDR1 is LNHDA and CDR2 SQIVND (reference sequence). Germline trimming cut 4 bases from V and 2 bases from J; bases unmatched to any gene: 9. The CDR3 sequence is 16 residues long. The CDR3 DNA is TGTGCCAGTAGTACCTCAGGACTAGCGCTCACCTACGAGCAGTACTTC. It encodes CASSTSGLALTYEQYF.

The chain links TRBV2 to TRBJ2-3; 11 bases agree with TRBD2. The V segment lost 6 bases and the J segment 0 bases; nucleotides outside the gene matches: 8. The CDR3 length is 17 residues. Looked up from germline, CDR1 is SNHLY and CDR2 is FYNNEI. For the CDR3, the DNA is TGTGCCAGCAGCCTCGGACTAGCGGGTCACAGCACAGATACGCAGTATTTT. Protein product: CASSLGLAGHSTDTQYF.

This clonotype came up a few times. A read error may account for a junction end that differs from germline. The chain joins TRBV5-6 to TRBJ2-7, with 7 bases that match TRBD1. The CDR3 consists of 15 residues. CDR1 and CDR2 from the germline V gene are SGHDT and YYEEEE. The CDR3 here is CASSLGQGSSYEQCF. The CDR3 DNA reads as TGTGCCAGCAGCTTGGGACAGGGATCTTCCTACGAGCAGTGCTTC.

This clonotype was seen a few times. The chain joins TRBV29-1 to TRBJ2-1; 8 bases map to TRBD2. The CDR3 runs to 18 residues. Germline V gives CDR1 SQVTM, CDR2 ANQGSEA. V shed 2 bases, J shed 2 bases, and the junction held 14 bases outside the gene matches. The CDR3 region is CSVEWGRSGSLTYNEQFF. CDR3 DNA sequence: TGCAGCGTTGAATGGGGTCGGAGCGGGAGTTTAACCTACAATGAGCAGTTCTTC.

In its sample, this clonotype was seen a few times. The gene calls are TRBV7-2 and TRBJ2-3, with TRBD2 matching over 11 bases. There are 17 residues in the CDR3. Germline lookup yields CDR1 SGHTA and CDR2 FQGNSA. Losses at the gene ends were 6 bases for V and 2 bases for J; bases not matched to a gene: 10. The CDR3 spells CASRPGLAGLNTDTQYF. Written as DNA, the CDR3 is TGTGCCAGCAGGCCCGGACTAGCGGGCCTCAACACAGATACGCAGTATTTT.

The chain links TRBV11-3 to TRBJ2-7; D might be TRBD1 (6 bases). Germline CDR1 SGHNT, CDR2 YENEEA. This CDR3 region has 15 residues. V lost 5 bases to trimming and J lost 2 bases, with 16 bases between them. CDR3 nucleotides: TGTGCCAGCAGCCCGGTTAGACAGGTGGCCTACGAGCAGTACTTC. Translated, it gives CASSPVRQVAYEQYF.

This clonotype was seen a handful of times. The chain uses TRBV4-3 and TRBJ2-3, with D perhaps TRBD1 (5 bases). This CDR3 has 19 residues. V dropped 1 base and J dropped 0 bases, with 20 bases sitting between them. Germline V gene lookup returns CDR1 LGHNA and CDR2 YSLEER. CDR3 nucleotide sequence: TGCGCCAGCAGCCAAGTCCCCCAGGGCCAGTTTAATAGCACAGATACGCAGTATTTT. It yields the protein CASSQVPQGQFNSTDTQYF.

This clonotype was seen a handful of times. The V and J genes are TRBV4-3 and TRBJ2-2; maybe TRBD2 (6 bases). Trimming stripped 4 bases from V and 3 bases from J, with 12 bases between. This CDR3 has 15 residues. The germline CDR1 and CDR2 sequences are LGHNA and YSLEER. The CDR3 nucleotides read TGCGCCAGCAGCCCCGAGCGGGTTGACACCGGGGAGCTGTTTTTT. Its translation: CASSPERVDTGELFF.